This T cell receptor (beta chain) was sequenced for a study of technical replicates of blood from a few donors. There are 15 residues in the CDR3. The germline V gene encodes CDR1 MGHRA and CDR2 YSYEKL. Assay: immunoSEQ multiplex PCR; the TCRdb copy retains only in-frame clones and omits some. This table holds some 79,000 clones, more than 90% found once. The specimen was T cells isolated from PBMCs. The chain recombines TRBV4-1 with TRBJ2-5, with no clear D. The DNA end is more similar to TRBJ2-7, so the J call may be wrong. The sequence was obtained from a human donor in good health. Some clones in this sample may be carry-over from other donors' samples. The CDR3 nucleotides read TGCGCCAGCAGCCAAGATGAGGAAGAACCCTACGAGCAGTACTTC. Translating gives CASSQDEEEPYEQYF.